The text below deals with one T cell receptor beta chain. Data came from immunoSEQ multiplex PCR; TCRdb stores just in-frame clones and leaves some out. The repertoire holds hundreds of thousands of clones, around 90% seen once, with more than 6% in the top ten. The V end lost 2 bases, the J end lost 0 bases, and 11 bases lay between the germline ends. Germline-derived CDR1 and CDR2 are MNHEY and SVGEGT. The CDR3 consists of 16 residues. This sample was included in a study of control samples from healthy donors and cancer patients. Sequencing used PBMCs. This TCR derives from a man in his forties or fifties with head and neck cancer. The V and J genes are TRBV6-2 or TRBV6-3 and TRBJ1-5; D unclear. In nucleotides, the CDR3 is TGTGCCAGCAGTTACGGATACCCAGTTAGCAATCAGCCCCAGCATTTT. Protein product: CASSYGYPVSNQPQHF.